The present T cell receptor (beta chain) was sequenced within a study of T-cell reconstitution after alpha-beta-depleted transplantation in children. This clonotype was counted at least ten times. The CDR3 loop spans 15 amino acids. Per the germline V gene, CDR1 is MNHEY and CDR2 is SVGAGI. V lost 1 base, J lost 6 bases, and 12 bases lay in between. As it was prepared, the TCRbeta library received unique molecular identifiers. TCRdb recomputed calls from the PCR reads with MiXCR, one row per CDR3 protein. The sample lists 200,000 to 250,000 distinct CDR3 sequences, around 12% occurring once. The chain links TRBV6-5 to TRBJ2-2, with D possibly matching TRBD1 (5 bases). This sample comprised PBMCs from the stem cell graft donor, obtained from the stem cell graft. The receptor comes from a human donor who donated a stem cell graft to a child with acute lymphoblastic leukemia. In DNA form, the CDR3 reads TGTGCCAGCAGTTACTTCAGGGTTCGCGCCGGGGAGCTGTTTTTT. Translating it yields CASSYFRVRAGELFF.